By sample share, the clone carrying this T cell receptor (beta chain) is large (0.1 to 1%). Its antigen remains unknown. Additional DNA sequences in this sample encode the identical CDR3. Adult donors, all healthy and HIV-negative, had no recent acute infections or vaccinations. This record comes from a study of shared clonotypes between healthy human individuals. Study conclusions and caveats: Sampling used blood alone; tissue repertoires probably differ.

The germline V gene has CDR1 SQVTM and CDR2 ANQGSEA. The CDR3 is made up of 11 amino acids. The germline V and J ends were trimmed by 7 bases and 2 bases, with 8 bases remaining between them. Each subset's genomic DNA was split evenly across several immunoSEQ plates. Assay used: immunoSEQ multiplex PCR; TCRdb lists only in-frame clones, some missing. The sample includes about 470,000 clones, around 75% of them seen just once. V is TRBV29-1 and J is TRBJ1-2, with D hard to call. The sequence was collected from a middle-aged woman in good health. Some clones in this sample may be carry-over from other donors' samples. Sequencing was carried out using PBMCs. This chain's CDR3 is CSESSNYGYTF. CDR3 DNA: TGCAGCGAGTCCTCAAACTATGGCTACACCTTC.